A single sample gave rise to the 29 T cell receptor beta chains below, sequenced in a study of vaccination effects on CD4 cells after COVID-19. Antigen-specific CD4+ T cells were first expanded with viral peptide pools by the ViraFEST assay and only then sequenced. CD4+ T cells were isolated after approximately 10 days of culture. Each vaccine recipient was nucleocapsid antibody negative and had no prior SARS-CoV-2 infection. Using immunoSEQ multiplex PCR, the repertoire was profiled, and TCRdb retains in-frame clones only, with some absent. The table records tens of thousands of clones, 65% to 85% of them present only once. No cognate antigen is known for these TCRs. The input for sequencing was CD4+ T cells from PBMCs cultured with HCoV-NL63 spike peptides, taken before COVID-19 vaccination. The receptors stem from a human donor who received a COVID-19 vaccine.

The chain joins TRBV18 to TRBJ1-1; no clear D gene. The CDR3 loop spans 13 amino acids. In germline, CDR1 is KGHSH, CDR2 LQKENI. The V end lost 6 bases, the J end lost 5 bases, and 13 bases lay between the germline ends. CDR3 in amino acids: CASSAGLGTEAFF. The DNA of the CDR3 is TGTGCCAGCTCTGCGGGCCTGGGGACTGAAGCTTTCTTT.

The genes are TRBV28 and TRBJ1-3, with D unclear. The germline V gene has CDR1 MDHEN and CDR2 SYDVKM. V lost 7 bases, J lost 4 bases, and 14 bases lay in between. The CDR3 is 14 amino acids. The CDR3 loop reads CASIVSGSGNTIYF. The CDR3 DNA sequence: TGTGCCAGCATCGTATCGGGGTCCGGAAACACCATATATTTT. Full variable domain (rest looked up from reference TRBV28 and TRBJ1-3): DVKVTQSSRYLVKRTGEKVFLECVQDMDHENMFWYRQDPGLGLRLIYFSYDVKMKEKGDIPEGYSVSREKKERFSLILESASTNQTSMYLCASIVSGSGNTIYFGEGSWLTVV.

V is TRBV30 and J is TRBJ2-1, with 9 bases lining up with TRBD1. J was trimmed by 8 bases and V by 4 bases; bases with no gene match: 12. The germline V gene encodes CDR1 GTSNPN and CDR2 SVGIG (reference sequence). The CDR3 runs to 15 residues. In DNA form, the CDR3 reads TGTGCCTGGACTCAAGGACAGGGGATTCGGGATGAGCAGTTCTTC. Residues: CAWTQGQGIRDEQFF. Using reference TRBV30 and TRBJ2-1 for the parts outside the CDR3, the full variable domain is SQTIHQWPATLVQPVGSPLSLECTVEGTSNPNLYWYRQAAGRGLQLLFYSVGIGQISSEVPQNLSASRPQDRQFILSSKKLLLSDSGFYLCAWTQGQGIRDEQFFGPGTRLTVL.

The chain has TRBV6-1 and TRBJ1-1; no clear D gene. This CDR3 region has 13 residues. Trimming took 3 bases from V and 2 from J, leaving 7 bases between them. CDR1 and CDR2 (germline): MNHNS, SASEGT. CDR3 amino acids: CASSDLLNTEAFF. CDR3 bases: TGTGCCAGCAGTGACCTCCTAAACACTGAAGCTTTCTTT.

In this sample, this clone turned up once. The gene calls are TRBV3-1 (or the pseudogene TRBV3-2) and TRBJ2-5, with D perhaps TRBD1 (6 bases). Trimming pared 4 bases from V and 2 bases from J, leaving 17 bases between. Germline V lookup: CDR1 LGHDT, CDR2 YNNKEL (reference sequence). This CDR3 region has 16 residues. The CDR3 loop reads CASSPDRDNVQETQYF. CDR3 bases: TGTGCCAGCAGCCCAGATCGGGACAACGTACAAGAGACCCAGTACTTC.

V usage is TRBV29-1 and J usage is TRBJ1-5; the match to TRBD1 covers 7 bases. The V gene end was trimmed by 4 bases and the J gene end by 6 bases; junction bases not matched to a gene: 12. Germline V CDR1 and CDR2: SQVTM, ANQGSEA. This CDR3 is built from 15 residues. CDR3 loop: CSVAVAGGSGQPQHF. CDR3 in DNA: TGCAGCGTTGCGGTGGCAGGGGGTTCGGGTCAGCCCCAGCATTTT. Together with reference TRBV29-1 and TRBJ1-5, the CDR3 gives the full variable domain: SAVISQKPSRDICQRGTSLTIQCQVDSQVTMMFWYRQQPGQSLTLIATANQGSEATYESGFVIDKFPISRPNLTFSTLTVSNMSPEDSSIYLCSVAVAGGSGQPQHFGDGTRLSIL.

The V and J genes are TRBV5-1 and TRBJ1-5, with 7 bases fitting TRBD1. V shed 4 bases and J 4 bases; nucleotides not matched to a gene: 11. CDR1 and CDR2 from the germline V gene are SGHRS and YFSETQ. This CDR3 is built from 16 residues. In DNA, the CDR3 is TGCGCCAGCAGCCCTAATGCCGGACAGGCAAATCAGCCCCAGCATTTT. Translation: CASSPNAGQANQPQHF.

The chain couples TRBV2 to TRBJ2-5; 8 positions match TRBD2. This CDR3 comprises 13 residues. Germline trimming cut 6 bases from V and 0 bases from J; bases unmatched to any gene: 0. Germline CDR1 and CDR2: SNHLY and FYNNEI. CDR3 sequence: CASSGGDQETQYF. The CDR3 DNA reads as TGTGCCAGCAGCGGGGGGGACCAAGAGACCCAGTACTTC. The entire variable domain, with the rest obtained from reference TRBV2 and TRBJ2-5, is as follows: EPEVTQTPSHQVTQMGQEVILRCVPISNHLYFYWYRQILGQKVEFLVSFYNNEISEKSEIFDDQFSVERPDGSNFTLKIRSTKLEDSAMYFCASSGGDQETQYFGPGTRLLVL.

This rearrangement joins TRBV5-1 to TRBJ1-1; D is unclear. CDR1 and CDR2 from the germline V gene are SGHRS and YFSETQ. Trimming shortened V by 2 bases and J by 1 base, and 6 bases separated the two germline ends. This CDR3 has 13 residues. CDR3 loop: CASSFDGNTEAFF. The CDR3 nucleotides are TGCGCCAGCAGCTTCGACGGGAACACTGAAGCTTTCTTT.

This clone has more than one count but fewer than ten. This chain links TRBV9 with TRBJ2-2, with D unresolved. The CDR3 is 16 residues long. Trimming left V 3 bases short and J 0 bases short, with 12 bases between. Germline CDR1 and CDR2: SGDLS and YYNGEE. The CDR3, as DNA: TGTGCCAGCAGCGCCCGGAGATCTACGAACACCGGGGAGCTGTTTTTT. It yields the protein CASSARRSTNTGELFF.

The rearrangement links TRBV6-6 to TRBJ2-3; 7 positions match TRBD2. Trimming cost V 4 bases and J 14 bases; bases outside gene matches: 18. Germline V CDR1 and CDR2: MNHNY, SVGAGI (reference sequence). There are 15 residues in the CDR3. The CDR3 loop is CASSFDGGTQFFLYF. As DNA, the CDR3 is TGTGCCAGCAGTTTCGACGGGGGGACCCAATTTTTTTTGTATTTT.

V is TRBV11-2 and J is TRBJ2-2, with D possibly matching TRBD2 (6 bases). V lost 2 bases, J lost 1 base, and 11 bases lay in between. In germline, CDR1 is SGHAT, CDR2 FQNNGV. This CDR3 has 16 residues. CDR3 loop: CASSLYMGGNTGELFF. As DNA, the CDR3 is TGTGCCAGCAGCTTATATATGGGGGGGAACACCGGGGAGCTGTTTTTT.

This chain uses TRBV3-1 (or the pseudogene TRBV3-2) with TRBJ2-7; D may be TRBD1 (5 bases). The V gene's germline CDR1 is LGHDT and CDR2 YNNKEL (reference sequence). The CDR3 consists of 13 residues. V was clipped by 4 bases and J by 7 bases, with 14 bases between them. The CDR3 sequence: CASSLTGHGEQYV. The CDR3 DNA follows: TGTGCCAGCAGCCTTACAGGACACGGAGAGCAGTACGTC.

The chain has TRBV29-1 and TRBJ2-1; D ambiguous. The V end lost 6 bases, the J end lost 1 base, and 10 bases lay between the germline ends. The germline gives CDR1 SQVTM, CDR2 ANQGSEA. The CDR3 contains 13 residues. This chain's CDR3 is CSVDGRSYNEQFF. CDR3 nucleotide sequence: TGCAGCGTGGATGGACGGTCCTACAATGAGCAGTTCTTC.

The CDR3 region is CATSVAGAGANVLTF. In DNA, the CDR3 is TGTGCCACCAGTGTTGCAGGGGCTGGGGCCAACGTCCTGACTTTC. The chain links TRBV24-1 to TRBJ2-6; a possible D gene is TRBD1 (6 bases). The CDR3 covers 15 residues. V lost 5 bases, J lost 2 bases, and 9 bases lay in between. Germline lookup yields CDR1 KGHDR and CDR2 SFDVKD.

This clone was picked up a small number of times. The J gene is TRBJ1-6, the V gene TRBV2; D unclear. The CDR3 extends over 12 amino acids. V was cut by 8 bases and J by 7 bases, with 9 bases left in between. Germline V gene data show CDR1 as SNHLY and CDR2 as FYNNEI. The CDR3 DNA follows: TGTGCCAGCTCTACAGCGAATTCACCCCTCCACTTT. This codes for CASSTANSPLHF.

This clone was recorded only once. The rearrangement uses TRBV3-1 (or the pseudogene TRBV3-2) and TRBJ1-2; 11 positions agree with TRBD1. This CDR3 is built from 16 residues. V dropped 5 bases and J dropped 3; count of bases not matched to a gene: 8. Germline V gene lookup returns CDR1 LGHDT and CDR2 YNNKEL (reference sequence). The CDR3 sequence is CASSSQGQGGHYGYTF. The CDR3 region has the DNA TGTGCCAGCAGCTCTCAGGGACAGGGGGGTCACTATGGCTACACCTTC.

The J gene is TRBJ2-1, the V gene TRBV4-1; TRBD1 or TRBD2 may be the D gene (5 bases each). There are 15 residues in the CDR3. V was cut by 1 base and J by 3 bases, with 10 bases left in between. Per germline, CDR1 MGHRA and CDR2 YSYEKL. CDR3 sequence: CASSQVSGLYNEQFF. The CDR3 nucleotides are TGCGCCAGCAGCCAAGTATCGGGGCTCTACAATGAGCAGTTCTTC.

The CDR3: CSVERQGGGYTF. CDR3 sequence (DNA): TGCAGCGTTGAACGACAGGGAGGTGGCTACACCTTC. The chain combines TRBV29-1 with TRBJ1-2, with 7 nucleotides matching TRBD1. The CDR3 has 12 amino acids. Germline assignment: CDR1 SQVTM and CDR2 ANQGSEA. V lost 2 bases to trimming and J lost 7 bases; unmatched junction nucleotides: 4.

The chain couples TRBV7-2 to TRBJ2-6; 12 bases agree with TRBD2. V dropped 8 bases and J dropped 1; count of bases not matched to a gene: 0. The V gene's germline CDR1 is SGHTA and CDR2 FQGNSA. There are 15 residues in the CDR3. CDR3 residues: CASGTSGSGANVLTF. The CDR3 bases are TGTGCCAGCGGGACTAGCGGGTCTGGGGCCAACGTCCTGACTTTC.

The rearrangement uses TRBV2 and TRBJ1-3, with D hard to call. V lost 4 bases, J lost 6 bases, and 10 bases lay in between. CDR1 and CDR2 from the germline V gene are SNHLY and FYNNEI. The CDR3 extends over 13 amino acids. The CDR3 region has the DNA TGTGCCAGCAGTGTATTCCTGACAAACACCATATATTTT. This codes for CASSVFLTNTIYF.

The gene calls are TRBV3-1 (or the pseudogene TRBV3-2) and TRBJ1-1; possibly TRBD1 for D (6 bases). The CDR3 is 12 residues long. V gave up 2 bases and J gave up 8 bases, with 9 bases separating them. Germline lookup yields CDR1 LGHDT and CDR2 YNNKEL (reference sequence). This CDR3 is CASSQSGAEAFF. The CDR3 nucleotides read TGTGCCAGCAGCCAATCGGGGGCAGAAGCTTTCTTT.

The rearrangement joins TRBV14 to TRBJ2-2; 13 bases agree with TRBD2. This CDR3 has 18 amino acids. The trim removed 0 bases at V and 4 bases at J, leaving 5 bases unmatched. Germline CDR1 is SGHDN and CDR2 is FVKESK. The CDR3 is CASSQDRRLAGGTGELFF. The CDR3 nucleotides read TGTGCCAGCAGCCAAGACCGTAGACTAGCGGGGGGCACCGGGGAGCTGTTTTTT.

This clone was picked up a small number of times. The rearrangement links TRBV5-8 to TRBJ2-1; 9 nucleotides agree with TRBD2. V shed 8 bases, J shed 0 bases, and the junction held 15 bases outside the gene matches. The length of the CDR3 is 18 residues. Germline lookup yields CDR1 SGHTS and CDR2 YDEGEE. The CDR3 region has the DNA TGTGCCAGTCCGCAGGGGTTAGCGGGGGACTACTCCTACAATGAGCAGTTCTTC. Translating gives CASPQGLAGDYSYNEQFF.

The V call is TRBV6-4, the J call TRBJ1-2; tentative D call: TRBD1 (5 bases). The CDR3 has 14 residues. Germline V gene lookup returns CDR1 MRHNA and CDR2 SNTAGT. V dropped 1 base and J dropped 8 bases, with 14 bases sitting between them. Here the CDR3 reads CASSDYRDQGGYTF. DNA for the CDR3: TGTGCCAGCAGTGACTACCGGGACCAAGGGGGCTACACCTTC.

J is TRBJ2-1 and V is TRBV19; 8 bases fit TRBD2. Trimming removed 3 bases from V and 0 bases from J; junction bases left unmatched: 4. Germline V gives CDR1 LNHDA, CDR2 SQIVND (reference sequence). This CDR3 has 16 residues. CDR3 protein: CASSIERGSSYNEQFF. CDR3 nucleotide sequence: TGTGCCAGTAGTATTGAGCGGGGGTCCTCCTACAATGAGCAGTTCTTC.

This clone was seen only a few times. J is TRBJ1-5 and V is TRBV14, with a possible D match to TRBD1 (6 bases). Germline lookup yields CDR1 SGHDN and CDR2 FVKESK. V was cut by 2 bases and J by 7 bases, with 9 bases left in between. CDR3 length: 13 amino acids. The CDR3 sequence: CASSQNRDQPQHF. The CDR3 DNA is TGTGCCAGCAGCCAAAACAGGGACCAGCCCCAGCATTTT.

The gene calls are TRBV9 and TRBJ1-6; D is undetermined. This CDR3 spans 15 amino acids. Trimming stripped 4 bases from V and 10 bases from J, with 18 bases between. Germline V gene sequence: CDR1 SGDLS, CDR2 YYNGEE. The CDR3 nucleotides are TGTGCCAGCAGCCCAGATGGGGTACCAAGGTCACCCCTCCACTTT. Protein product: CASSPDGVPRSPLHF.

This CDR3 is CASSPRTSASATDTQYF. CDR3 nucleotides: TGCGCCAGCAGCCCAAGGACTAGCGCTTCTGCCACAGATACGCAGTATTTT. The rearrangement joins TRBV5-1 to TRBJ2-3; 9 nucleotides match TRBD2. J was trimmed by 2 bases and V by 4 bases; bases with no gene match: 11. The CDR3 totals 17 residues. Looked up from germline, CDR1 is SGHRS and CDR2 is YFSETQ.